These 29 T cell receptor beta chains share one sample of origin, sequenced in a study of T cell repertoires in cytomegalovirus infection. TCRdb analysed the reads with MiXCR anew, one entry per CDR3 protein. The sample has 200,000 to 300,000 distinct CDR3 sequences; approximately 10% are singletons. Material for sequencing was PBMCs. Receptors were obtained from a human donor in good health (CMV status not recorded). Some clones in this sample may be carry-over from other donors' samples.

This clonotype was found many times. V usage is TRBV7-9 and J usage is TRBJ1-5, with a tentative D call TRBD1 (6 bases). Trimming stripped 2 bases from V and 2 bases from J, with 22 bases between. The germline V gene encodes CDR1 SEHNR and CDR2 FQNEAQ (reference sequence). The CDR3 is made up of 19 amino acids. The DNA of the CDR3 is TGTGCCAGCAGCTTATGGGGGGGCGGCGGGCCGGAGGGCAATCAGCCCCAGCATTTT. Its protein product is CASSLWGGGGPEGNQPQHF.

At least ten counts were recorded for this clonotype. The chain recombines TRBV7-2 with TRBJ2-5, with TRBD1 matching over 9 bases. The length of the CDR3 is 13 residues. The germline CDR1 and CDR2 sequences are SGHTA and FQGNSA. V lost 6 bases, J lost 5 bases, and 4 bases stayed unmatched. The CDR3 DNA reads as TGTGCCAGCAGTTACGACAGGGGGGAGACCCAGTACTTC. This codes for CASSYDRGETQYF.

This clonotype was detected many times. The rearrangement links TRBV7-2 to TRBJ2-7; D not certain. The CDR3 is 12 amino acids. Trimming removed 4 bases from V and 3 bases from J, with 7 bases in between. Germline assignment: CDR1 SGHTA and CDR2 FQGNSA. The CDR3 sequence: CASSSVSYEQYF. CDR3 DNA sequence: TGTGCCAGCAGCTCAGTAAGCTACGAGCAGTACTTC.

This clonotype showed up many times. The chain combines TRBV7-2 with TRBJ1-5; 10 bases align to TRBD1. Trimming at V came to 1 base and at J to 6 bases, leaving 3 bases not matched to a gene. CDR1 is SGHTA, CDR2 FQGNSA, per germline. This CDR3 has 15 amino acids. The CDR3 nucleotides read TGTGCCAGCAGCTTAGGCGGGACAGGGGTTCAGCCCCAGCATTTT. It codes for CASSLGGTGVQPQHF.

This chain uses TRBV2 with TRBJ2-3; TRBD2 agrees at 7 bases. The CDR3 has 15 residues. V trimming: 7 bases; J trimming: 3 bases; junction bases outside the gene matches: 10. Germline V gene data show CDR1 as SNHLY and CDR2 as FYNNEI. The CDR3 DNA is TGTGCCAGCAACACGAAAGGACTAGGGACAGATACGCAGTATTTT. It translates to CASNTKGLGTDTQYF. The entire variable domain, with the rest obtained from reference TRBV2 and TRBJ2-3, is as follows: EPEVTQTPSHQVTQMGQEVILRCVPISNHLYFYWYRQILGQKVEFLVSFYNNEISEKSEIFDDQFSVERPDGSNFTLKIRSTKLEDSAMYFCASNTKGLGTDTQYFGPGTRLTVL.

This clonotype has only a few counts. The chain couples TRBV20-1 to TRBJ1-1; 9 bases are a match to TRBD1. Per the germline V gene, CDR1 is DFQATT and CDR2 is SNEGSKA (reference sequence). V gave up 6 bases and J gave up 5 bases; unmatched junction bases: 7. This CDR3 region has 13 residues. The CDR3 loop is CSATRTGETEAFF. Written as DNA, the CDR3 is TGCAGTGCAACCCGGACAGGGGAAACTGAAGCTTTCTTT.

This chain connects TRBV7-9 to TRBJ1-4, with D uncertain. This CDR3 has 15 residues. V was shortened by 2 bases and J by 6 bases, with 13 bases between the two germline ends. The germline V gene has CDR1 SEHNR and CDR2 FQNEAQ (reference sequence). In DNA form, the CDR3 reads TGTGCCAGCAGCTTAAGAGAGGCGGCAGATGAAAAACTGTTTTTT. This encodes CASSLREAADEKLFF. The complete variable domain, with remaining parts taken from reference TRBV7-9 and TRBJ1-4, reads DTGVSQNPRHKITKRGQNVTFRCDPISEHNRLYWYRQTLGQGPEFLTYFQNEAQLEKSRLLSDRFSAERPKGSFSTLEIQRTEQGDSAMYLCASSLREAADEKLFFGSGTQLSVL.

This clonotype was seen many times. This chain uses TRBV7-2 with TRBJ2-5; no reliable D call. Germline CDR1 SGHTA, CDR2 FQGNSA. V was trimmed by 5 bases and J by 1 base, leaving 14 bases between them. The CDR3 covers 15 residues. CDR3 loop: CASSKSLLGQETQYF. The CDR3 DNA follows: TGTGCCAGCAGCAAGTCTTTACTGGGCCAAGAGACCCAGTACTTC.

This chain connects TRBV7-3 to TRBJ1-2; D is ambiguous. Deletions cut 10 bases from V and 4 bases from J, with 10 bases between. The CDR3 has 11 amino acids. The germline CDR1 and CDR2 sequences are SGHTA and FQGTGA. Here the CDR3 reads CATWAFYGYTF. The CDR3 DNA follows: TGTGCCACCTGGGCCTTCTATGGCTACACCTTC.

This clonotype was seen many times. The V gene is TRBV5-1, the J gene TRBJ2-1, with 8 positions matching TRBD1. The germline V gene has CDR1 SGHRS and CDR2 YFSETQ. Trimming cost V 3 bases and J 7 bases; bases outside gene matches: 9. The CDR3 spans 15 residues. The CDR3 reads CASSSVDRVGNEQFF. DNA of the CDR3: TGCGCCAGCAGCTCCGTGGACAGGGTGGGTAATGAGCAGTTCTTC.

This clonotype occurred a few times. The chain carries TRBV15 and TRBJ2-3, with 13 positions matching TRBD2. Per germline, CDR1 LNHNV and CDR2 YYDKDF (reference sequence). V lost 4 bases and J lost 8; bases outside the gene matches: 12. CDR3 size: 17 residues. CDR3 residues: CATSKPGLAGPGGTQYF. Here the CDR3 DNA reads TGTGCCACCAGCAAACCGGGACTAGCGGGGCCCGGCGGTACGCAGTATTTT.

With regard to this clonotype: Possible read error: a much larger clone is one base away. The V gene is TRBV6-1, the J gene TRBJ1-6; 7 bases match TRBD1. The CDR3 runs 16 residues. Germline CDR1 MNHNS, CDR2 SASEGT. Trimming at V came to 6 bases and at J to 6 bases, leaving 11 bases not matched to a gene. CDR3 coding DNA: TGTGCCAGCAGAATCGGACAGGAGGGCCTTAATTCACCCCTCCACTTT. Protein product: CASRIGQEGLNSPLHF.

This clonotype was observed a few times. This chain joins TRBV20-1 and TRBJ1-2, with TRBD1 as a possible D gene (6 bases). CDR1 and CDR2 (germline): DFQATT, SNEGSKA (reference sequence). This CDR3 spans 14 amino acids. Trimming removed 6 bases at V and 6 bases at J, with 20 bases between. CDR3 in DNA: TGCAGTGCCCGATACCAGGGGTCCCGGGATGGCTACACCTTC. Translated, it gives CSARYQGSRDGYTF.

This clonotype was counted at least ten times. This chain links TRBV10-3 with TRBJ1-2; D unresolved. V shed 3 bases and J shed 9 bases, with 14 bases lying between them. Germline-derived CDR1 and CDR2 are ENHRY and SYGVKD. The CDR3 consists of 13 residues. The chain's CDR3 is CAISEPGQVRYTF. CDR3 DNA sequence: TGTGCCATCAGTGAACCGGGCCAAGTGCGCTACACCTTC.

This clonotype showed up just a few times. The rearrangement uses TRBV18 and TRBJ2-7, with TRBD2 matching 9 bases. Germline V gene data show CDR1 as KGHSH and CDR2 as LQKENI. Germline trimming cut 4 bases from V and 0 bases from J; bases unmatched to any gene: 4. The CDR3 sequence is 15 residues long. The CDR3 spells CASSRELAGSYEQYF. The CDR3, as DNA: TGTGCCAGCTCACGGGAACTAGCGGGCTCCTACGAGCAGTACTTC.

This sequence joins TRBV29-1 and TRBJ1-3; D unclear. The germline V gene encodes CDR1 SQVTM and CDR2 ANQGSEA. Trimming removed 5 bases at V and 4 bases at J, with 12 bases between. The length of the CDR3 is 13 residues. CDR3 in amino acids: CSVRYGSGNTIYF. In DNA, the CDR3 is TGCAGCGTTCGTTACGGGTCCGGAAACACCATATATTTT.

This clonotype has just a few counts. This chain connects TRBV12-3 or TRBV12-4 to TRBJ2-1; 11 positions match TRBD2. J was trimmed by 4 bases and V by 6 bases; bases with no gene match: 5. The CDR3 is made up of 15 amino acids. The CDR3 DNA follows: TGTGCCAGCAGCAAAAGACTAGCGGGGTACAATGAGCAGTTCTTC. Its protein is CASSKRLAGYNEQFF.

The chain couples TRBV19 to TRBJ1-2; D is unclear. Trimming removed 6 bases at V and 3 bases at J, with 14 bases between. CDR1 LNHDA and CDR2 SQIVND come from the germline V gene (reference sequence). This CDR3 comprises 14 residues. CDR3 amino acids: CASSPSRVDYGYTF. The CDR3, as DNA: TGTGCCAGTAGCCCATCTCGGGTAGACTATGGCTACACCTTC.

This clonotype was seen only a few times. CDR3 residues: CASSYIPGSDTGELFF. CDR3 coding DNA: TGTGCCAGCAGTTACATACCAGGGTCGGACACCGGGGAGCTGTTTTTT. The J gene is TRBJ2-2, the V gene TRBV6-2 or TRBV6-3, with D possibly being TRBD1 (5 bases). This CDR3 comprises 16 residues. The V and J ends lost 2 bases and 3 bases respectively, with 13 bases between them. The germline CDR1 and CDR2 sequences are MNHEY and SVGEGT.

This clonotype came up a few times. The rearrangement links TRBV6-2 or TRBV6-3 to TRBJ2-1; D not certain. This CDR3 has 14 amino acids. Germline V lookup: CDR1 MNHEY, CDR2 SVGEGT. V lost 6 bases and J lost 1, with 10 bases in between. The CDR3 coding sequence is TGTGCCAGCAGCTCCTACCTTTCCTACAATGAGCAGTTCTTC. Translated: CASSSYLSYNEQFF.

As to this clonotype: Just one base apart from a much larger clone, this may be a read error. Lacking the conserved final phenylalanine or tryptophan, this CDR3 likely reflects a read error. The rearrangement uses TRBV7-2 and TRBJ2-7; 8 positions agree with TRBD1. Germline assignment: CDR1 SGHTA and CDR2 FQGNSA. The CDR3 is made up of 13 amino acids. The trim removed 5 bases at V and 8 bases at J, leaving 8 bases unmatched. The CDR3 sequence: CASSQGQGVKQYL. The CDR3 DNA reads TGTGCCAGCAGCCAAGGACAGGGAGTGAAGCAGTACTTG.

This clonotype occurred many times. The chain is built from TRBV19 and TRBJ1-5; D is perhaps TRBD1 (5 bases). V lost 7 bases and J 5 bases, leaving 12 bases between the germline ends. Germline V lookup: CDR1 LNHDA, CDR2 SQIVND (reference sequence). The CDR3 consists of 13 residues. The CDR3 nucleotides are TGTGCCAGTACCCAGGGAGAGTATCAGCCCCAGCATTTT. Its protein product is CASTQGEYQPQHF.

This clonotype was detected a few times. The chain combines TRBV12-3 or TRBV12-4 with TRBJ2-1; the match to TRBD1 covers 7 bases. V was clipped by 6 bases and J by 2 bases; unmatched bases: 7. This CDR3 region has 15 residues. CDR3 coding DNA: TGTGCCAGCAGCACGGACAGGAGGACCTACAATGAGCAGTTCTTC. Protein product: CASSTDRRTYNEQFF.

The chain employs TRBV20-1 and TRBJ1-2; possibly TRBD1 for D (5 bases). V was pared by 6 bases and J by 7 bases, with 24 bases between. Germline CDR1 reads DFQATT; CDR2 reads SNEGSKA (reference sequence). CDR3 length: 15 residues. The DNA of the CDR3 is TGCAGTGCCCCTCCGGGACCTACGCTCGCCGGTGGCTACACCTTC. Amino acid sequence: CSAPPGPTLAGGYTF.

This clonotype came up a few times. The gene calls are TRBV5-5 and TRBJ2-3; 8 bases are a match to TRBD2. J gave up 2 bases and V 3 bases, and 8 bases lay outside the gene matches. The length of the CDR3 is 16 residues. Germline V lookup: CDR1 SGHKS, CDR2 YYEKEE (reference sequence). DNA for the CDR3: TGTGCCAGCAGCTCCGCGGGACTAGTGATCACAGATACGCAGTATTTT. Translated: CASSSAGLVITDTQYF.

This clonotype appeared many times. The CDR3 loop is CSASQTSGGYEQYF. The CDR3 DNA reads as TGCAGTGCCAGTCAGACTAGCGGGGGCTACGAGCAGTACTTC. J is TRBJ2-7 and V is TRBV20-1; TRBD2 matches at 12 bases. The CDR3 runs to 14 residues. Losses at the gene ends were 6 bases for V and 3 bases for J; bases not matched to a gene: 6. From germline, CDR1 is DFQATT and CDR2 SNEGSKA (reference sequence).

This clonotype came up many times. The genes are TRBV7-8 and TRBJ1-5; D uncertain. The CDR3 runs to 14 residues. V shed 7 bases and J shed 4 bases, with 14 bases lying between them. Germline assignment: CDR1 SGHVS and CDR2 FQNEAQ. The CDR3 DNA reads TGTGCCAGCACCATCGACTTAGGAAATCAGCCCCAGCATTTT. Residues: CASTIDLGNQPQHF.

This clonotype showed up just a few times. The chain recombines TRBV20-1 with TRBJ2-7; D gene uncertain. This CDR3 region has 14 residues. With 1 base removed from V and 4 bases from J, the gap between germline ends came to 14 bases. The germline V gene encodes CDR1 DFQATT and CDR2 SNEGSKA (reference sequence). CDR3 region: CSARVPVAPYEQYF. CDR3 sequence (DNA): TGCAGTGCTAGAGTTCCAGTGGCACCTTACGAGCAGTACTTC.

This clonotype has a handful of counts. This chain connects TRBV12-3 or TRBV12-4 to TRBJ1-5, with D unclear. This CDR3 contains 15 residues. Trimming cost V 3 bases and J 0 bases, with 9 bases left between them. The CDR3 loop reads CASSLRGNSNQPQHF. The DNA of the CDR3 is TGTGCCAGCAGTTTGCGGGGAAATAGCAATCAGCCCCAGCATTTT.